A single sample is the source of the 5 T cell receptor beta chains below, sequenced in a study of cytomegalovirus exposure and HLA in healthy donors. Researchers ran the PCR with 60 Vbeta and 13 Jbeta primers. Libraries were prepared by immunoSEQ multiplex PCR; TCRdb keeps only in-frame clonotypes and omits some of them. The table lists some 88,000 clones, approximately 57% of them singletons. The material sequenced was PBMCs. These receptors came from a woman in her twenties or thirties in good health and CMV-seronegative.

The V gene is TRBV6-1, the J gene TRBJ1-1; perhaps TRBD1 as D (5 bases). CDR1 and CDR2 (germline): MNHNS, SASEGT. V lost 5 bases and J lost 3, with 13 bases in between. The CDR3 loop spans 14 amino acids. DNA of the CDR3: TGTGCCAGCAGTCGACAGCCGCCGGACACTGAAGCTTTCTTT. It yields the protein CASSRQPPDTEAFF.

This chain connects TRBV5-1 to TRBJ2-1; 7 bases agree with TRBD1. The trim removed 4 bases at V and 5 bases at J, leaving 3 bases unmatched. CDR3 size: 13 residues. Looked up from germline, CDR1 is SGHRS and CDR2 is YFSETQ. The chain's CDR3 is CASSHDRDNEQFF. Written as DNA, the CDR3 is TGCGCCAGCAGCCACGACAGGGACAATGAGCAGTTCTTC.

V is TRBV5-4 and J is TRBJ2-7; 8 nucleotides agree with TRBD2. CDR1 is SGHNT and CDR2 is YYREEE in the germline V gene (reference sequence). The CDR3 is 15 residues long. The junction had 7 bases not matched to a gene; V was cut back by 3 bases and J by 2 bases. The DNA for the CDR3 is TGTGCCAGCAGCTCGGGAGGGACTAGAGCCTACGAGCAGTACTTC. Translating gives CASSSGGTRAYEQYF.

This clone was seen a handful of times. V is TRBV2 and J is TRBJ1-2, with TRBD1 matching 10 bases. Trimming took 4 bases from V and 7 from J; bases not matched to a gene: 9. CDR3 length: 15 amino acids. Germline V gene lookup returns CDR1 SNHLY and CDR2 FYNNEI. DNA for the CDR3: TGTGCCAGCAGTGTCCCGGGACAGGGGCAGGGTGGCTACACCTTC. Residues: CASSVPGQGQGGYTF.

The V and J genes are TRBV7-2 and TRBJ1-5; tentative D call: TRBD1 (6 bases). The CDR3 is 16 amino acids. CDR1 and CDR2 from the germline V gene are SGHTA and FQGNSA. V was pared by 4 bases and J by 6 bases, with 19 bases between. The CDR3 DNA reads TGTGCCAGCAGCTCACGGGAGGGGGGGGCCGGTCAGCCCCAGCATTTT. It encodes CASSSREGGAGQPQHF.